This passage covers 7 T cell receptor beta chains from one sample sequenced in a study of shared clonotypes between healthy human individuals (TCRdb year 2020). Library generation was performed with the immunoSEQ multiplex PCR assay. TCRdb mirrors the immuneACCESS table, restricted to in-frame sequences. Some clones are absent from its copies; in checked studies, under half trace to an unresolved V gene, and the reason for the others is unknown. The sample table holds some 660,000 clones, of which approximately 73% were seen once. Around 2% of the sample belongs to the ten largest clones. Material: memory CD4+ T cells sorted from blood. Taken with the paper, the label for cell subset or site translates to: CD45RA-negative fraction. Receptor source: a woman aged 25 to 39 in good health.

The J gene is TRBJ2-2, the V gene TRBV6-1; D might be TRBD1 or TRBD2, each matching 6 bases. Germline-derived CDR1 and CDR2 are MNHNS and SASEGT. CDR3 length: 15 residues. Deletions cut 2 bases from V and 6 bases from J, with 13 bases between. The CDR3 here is CASSELLEGAGELFF. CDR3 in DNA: TGTGCCAGCAGTGAACTGCTGGAGGGGGCCGGGGAGCTGTTTTTT.

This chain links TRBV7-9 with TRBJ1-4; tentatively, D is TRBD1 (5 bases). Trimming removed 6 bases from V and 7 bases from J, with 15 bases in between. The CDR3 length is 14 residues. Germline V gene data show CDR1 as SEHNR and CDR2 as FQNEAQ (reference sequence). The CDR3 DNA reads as TGTGCCAGCAGACCTCCAGGGTATTCTGAAAAACTGTTTTTT. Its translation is CASRPPGYSEKLFF.

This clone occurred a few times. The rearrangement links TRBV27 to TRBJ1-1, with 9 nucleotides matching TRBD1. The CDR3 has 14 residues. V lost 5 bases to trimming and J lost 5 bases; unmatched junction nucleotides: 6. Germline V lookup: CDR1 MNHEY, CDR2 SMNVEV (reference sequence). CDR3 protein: CASSKDRGNTEAFF. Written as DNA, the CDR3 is TGTGCCAGCAGTAAAGACAGGGGGAATACTGAAGCTTTCTTT.

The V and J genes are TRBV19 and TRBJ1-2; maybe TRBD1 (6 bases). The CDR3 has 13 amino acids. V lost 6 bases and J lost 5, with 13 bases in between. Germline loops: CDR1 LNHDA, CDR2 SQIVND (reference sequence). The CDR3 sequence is CASRATGAYGYTF. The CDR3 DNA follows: TGTGCCAGTAGGGCGACAGGAGCTTATGGCTACACCTTC.

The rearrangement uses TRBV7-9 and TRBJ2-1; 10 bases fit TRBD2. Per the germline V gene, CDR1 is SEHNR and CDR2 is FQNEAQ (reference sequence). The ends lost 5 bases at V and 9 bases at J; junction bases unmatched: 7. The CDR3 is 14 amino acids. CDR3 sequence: CASSRTSGGAEQFF. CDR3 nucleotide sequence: TGTGCCAGCAGCAGGACTAGCGGAGGGGCTGAGCAGTTCTTC.

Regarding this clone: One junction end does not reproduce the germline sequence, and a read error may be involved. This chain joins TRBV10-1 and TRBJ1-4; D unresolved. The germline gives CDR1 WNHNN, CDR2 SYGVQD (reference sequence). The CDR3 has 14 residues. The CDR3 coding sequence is TGCGCCACCAGTCCGGACGGAAACCTCGGGAAGCTGTTTTTT. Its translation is CATSPDGNLGKLFF.

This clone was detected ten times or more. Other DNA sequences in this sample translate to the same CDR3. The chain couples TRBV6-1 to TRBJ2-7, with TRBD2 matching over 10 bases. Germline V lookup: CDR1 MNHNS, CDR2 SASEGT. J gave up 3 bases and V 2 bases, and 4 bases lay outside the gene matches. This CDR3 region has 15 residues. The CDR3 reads CASSEPGLADYEQYF. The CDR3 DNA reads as TGTGCCAGCAGTGAACCTGGACTAGCGGACTACGAGCAGTACTTC.